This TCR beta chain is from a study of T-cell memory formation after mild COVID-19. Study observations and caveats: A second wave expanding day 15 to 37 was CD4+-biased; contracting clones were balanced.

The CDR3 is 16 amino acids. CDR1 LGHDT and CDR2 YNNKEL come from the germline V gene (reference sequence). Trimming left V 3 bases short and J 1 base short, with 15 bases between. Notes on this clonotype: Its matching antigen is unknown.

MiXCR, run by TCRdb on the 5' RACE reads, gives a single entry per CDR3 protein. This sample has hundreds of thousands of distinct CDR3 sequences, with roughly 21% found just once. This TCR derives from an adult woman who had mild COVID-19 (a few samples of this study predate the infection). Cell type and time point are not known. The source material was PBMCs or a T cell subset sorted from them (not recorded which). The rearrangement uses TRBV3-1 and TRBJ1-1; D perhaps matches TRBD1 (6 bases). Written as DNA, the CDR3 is TGTGCCAGCAGCCACGGTGGGGGGCGGGCGAACACTGAAGCTTTCTTT. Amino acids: CASSHGGGRANTEAFF.